A selection of T cell receptor beta chains follows, all from one sample in a study of long-term antiretroviral therapy in people with HIV. This table comes from immunoSEQ multiplex PCR, and its TCRdb copy is limited to in-frame clones, with some not included. Of about 12,000 clones in the sample, around three quarters were seen once. The source was unsorted PBMCs, collected less than 3.3 years before starting antiretroviral therapy. These receptors were obtained from a man between 35 and 55 years old with HIV. The CDR3 runs from the conserved cysteine through the conserved F or W. Fields, in order: clone size, V gene, J gene, CDR3 length, D gene, CDR3 DNA, CDR3 protein. D genes are given only for firm matches. Size is stated for part of the rows, as once, few or many counts, or as a class when the clone is expanded.

size: few; V: TRBV5-1; J: TRBJ2-3; length: 14; D: NA; DNA: TGCGCCAGCAGCTTGTTGCAGGGCACAGATACGCAGTATTTT; CDR3: CASSLLQGTDTQYF
size: once; V: TRBV6-5; J: TRBJ2-7; length: 11; D: TRBD1; DNA: TGTGCCAGCAGTGACAGGGAAGTGCAGTACTTC; CDR3: CASSDREVQYF
size: NA; V: TRBV28; J: TRBJ1-4; length: 12; D: NA; DNA: TGTGCCAGCAGTTCAGTGGTTGAAAAACTGTTTTTT; CDR3: CASSSVVEKLFF
size: NA; V: TRBV4-1; J: TRBJ2-1; length: 17; D: TRBD2; DNA: TGCGCCAGCAGCCAAGACCGGGAGCGGGAGAGGAAGAGTGAGCAGTTCTTC; CDR3: CASSQDRERERKSEQFF
size: NA; V: TRBV5-5; J: TRBJ2-3; length: 16; D: TRBD1; DNA: TGTGCCAGCAGCTTACAGGGGACCCTTAGCACAGATACGCAGTATTTT; CDR3: CASSLQGTLSTDTQYF
size: NA; V: TRBV19; J: TRBJ2-1; length: 14; D: TRBD2; DNA: TGTGCCAGTAGTATAAATCTAGCGGGAGATGAGCAGTTCTTC; CDR3: CASSINLAGDEQFF
size: NA; V: TRBV7-9; J: TRBJ2-1; length: 15; D: TRBD2; DNA: TGTGCCAGCAGCTCTACTAGCGGGAGAGGCAATGAGCAGTTCTTC; CDR3: CASSSTSGRGNEQFF
size: few; V: TRBV19; J: TRBJ1-5; length: 15; D: TRBD1; DNA: TGTGCCAGTAGTATTAGGGGGACAGGGAATCAGCCCCAGCATTTT; CDR3: CASSIRGTGNQPQHF
size: NA; V: TRBV29-1; J: TRBJ1-1; length: 13; D: NA; DNA: TGCAGCGTTGTGCGGGGGATCGGTACTGAAGCTTTCTTT; CDR3: CSVVRGIGTEAFF
size: once; V: TRBV30; J: TRBJ2-7; length: 11; D: NA; DNA: TGTGCCTGGAGTGTACGACTCGAGCAGTACTTC; CDR3: CAWSVRLEQYF
size: NA; V: TRBV4-1; J: TRBJ2-1; length: 14; D: NA; DNA: TGCGCCAGCAGCCAAGAAGACCACTACAATGAGCAGTTCTTC; CDR3: CASSQEDHYNEQFF
size: medium-sized; V: TRBV4-2; J: TRBJ1-4; length: 18; D: NA; DNA: TGTGCCAGCACCCCTAAGGGCTCCTTCCCCCCAACTAATGAAAAACTGTTTTTT; CDR3: CASTPKGSFPPTNEKLFF
size: NA; V: TRBV15; J: TRBJ1-2; length: 16; D: TRBD1; DNA: TGTGCCACCAGTCGTACCGTGGGACAGGGCCTCTATGGCTACACCTTC; CDR3: CATSRTVGQGLYGYTF
size: NA; V: TRBV28; J: TRBJ2-7; length: 14; D: NA; DNA: TGTGCCAGCAGTTCGGGACTGGTCTCCTACGAGCAGTACTTC; CDR3: CASSSGLVSYEQYF
size: NA; V: TRBV6-1; J: TRBJ2-1; length: 15; D: TRBD2; DNA: TGTGCCACGTCCGGGACTAGCGGGAGGGGGGATGAGCAGTTCTTC; CDR3: CATSGTSGRGDEQFF
size: NA; V: TRBV27; J: TRBJ1-4; length: 14; D: NA; DNA: TGTGCCAGCAGGGGGACGGCTAACTTCGAAAAACTGTTTTTT; CDR3: CASRGTANFEKLFF
size: once; V: TRBV10-3; J: TRBJ2-3; length: 14; D: NA; DNA: TGTGCCATCAGTGTACAGGGGGGGACAGATACGCAGTATTTT; CDR3: CAISVQGGTDTQYF
size: NA; V: TRBV7-9; J: TRBJ1-4; length: 18; D: TRBD1; DNA: TGTGCCAGCAGCTCCCCAATTGGGACAGGGGTCGCTAATGAAAAACTGTTTTTT; CDR3: CASSSPIGTGVANEKLFF
size: large; V: TRBV21-1; J: TRBJ1-1; length: 14; D: NA; DNA: TGTGCCAGCATTCTATGGGGCACCCGGACTGAAGCTTTCTTT; CDR3: CASILWGTRTEAFF
size: NA; V: TRBV28; J: TRBJ1-2; length: 15; D: NA; DNA: TGTGCCAGCAGTTCGAGACAGGCCCGACGCTATGGCTACACCTTC; CDR3: CASSSRQARRYGYTF
size: once; V: TRBV7-9; J: TRBJ1-5; length: 19; D: NA; DNA: TGTGCCAGCAGCCTAGTGCGGGGGGCACAAGATAGGAGCAATCAGCCCCAGCATTTT; CDR3: CASSLVRGAQDRSNQPQHF
size: NA; V: TRBV6-6; J: TRBJ2-2; length: 11; D: NA; DNA: TGTGCCAGCATCAACACCGGGGAGCTGTTTTTT; CDR3: CASINTGELFF
size: NA; V: TRBV28; J: TRBJ1-1; length: 13; D: NA; DNA: TGTGCCAGCAGTTTCAGCGTCCAGCCTGAAGCTTTCTTT; CDR3: CASSFSVQPEAFF
size: NA; V: TRBV2; J: TRBJ2-5; length: 18; D: TRBD2; DNA: TGTGCCAGCAGGGGGGCGAGAGTTCAGCTAGCGGGTGAAGAGACCCAGTACTTC; CDR3: CASRGARVQLAGEETQYF
size: NA; V: TRBV11-2; J: TRBJ2-7; length: 15; D: NA; DNA: TGTGCCAGCAGCCCTGCGTTACCCCGGTCCTACGAGCAGTACTTC; CDR3: CASSPALPRSYEQYF
size: NA; V: TRBV20-1; J: TRBJ1-2; length: 10; D: NA; DNA: TGCAGTGCTCAGGGGAATGGCTACACCTTC; CDR3: CSAQGNGYTF
size: NA; V: TRBV5-1; J: TRBJ2-2; length: 15; D: NA; DNA: TGCGCCAGCAGCTTGGGCGTTCCGAACACCGGGGAGCTGTTTTTT; CDR3: CASSLGVPNTGELFF
size: NA; V: TRBV6-6; J: TRBJ1-1; length: 12; D: NA; DNA: TGTGCCAGCACGGGGGCGCTCACTGAAGCTTTCTTT; CDR3: CASTGALTEAFF
size: NA; V: TRBV25-1; J: TRBJ1-5; length: 13; D: TRBD1; DNA: TGTGCCAGCCGTCAGGGGGTTAATCAGCCCCAGCATTTT; CDR3: CASRQGVNQPQHF
size: once; V: TRBV6-5; J: TRBJ2-7; length: 13; D: TRBD2; DNA: TGTGCCAGCACTGAAATAGCGGGAGGACGGACGACATTC; CDR3: CASTEIAGGRTTF
size: NA; V: TRBV5-6; J: TRBJ1-2; length: 13; D: NA; DNA: TGTGCCAGCAGCCGGTTAGGAACGGGGGGCTACACCTTC; CDR3: CASSRLGTGGYTF
size: NA; V: TRBV7-3; J: TRBJ2-3; length: 14; D: TRBD1; DNA: TGTGCCAGCAGCAGGGACAGGGAGGCAGATACGCAGTATTTT; CDR3: CASSRDREADTQYF
size: NA; V: TRBV29-1; J: TRBJ2-7; length: 13; D: NA; DNA: TGCAGCGTTTTCGAGTTCGACTCCTACGAGCAGTACTTC; CDR3: CSVFEFDSYEQYF
size: NA; V: TRBV4-2; J: TRBJ2-4; length: 16; D: TRBD2; DNA: TGTGCCAGCAGCCAAGGACTAGCGGGAGCCAAAAACATTCAGTACTTC; CDR3: CASSQGLAGAKNIQYF
size: few; V: TRBV7-8; J: TRBJ1-1; length: 16; D: NA; DNA: TGTGCCAGCAGCCCTAGGGGGACCGGCTTGAACACTGAAGCTTTCTTT; CDR3: CASSPRGTGLNTEAFF
size: NA; V: TRBV28; J: TRBJ2-1; length: 16; D: TRBD2; DNA: TGTGCCAGCCCACCTTCCGGACTAGAGATCTACAATGAGCAGTTCTTC; CDR3: CASPPSGLEIYNEQFF
size: NA; V: TRBV4-2; J: TRBJ2-1; length: 16; D: TRBD1; DNA: TGTGCCAGCAGCCAATGGGACAGGGGGTTTTCGGATGAGCAGTTCTTC; CDR3: CASSQWDRGFSDEQFF
size: NA; V: TRBV7-8; J: TRBJ2-7; length: 16; D: NA; DNA: TGTGCCAGCAGCTTAGTTAGCTGTAAGGGGATATGCGAGCAGTACTTC; CDR3: CASSLVSCKGICEQYF
size: once; V: TRBV11-2; J: TRBJ2-5; length: 15; D: TRBD2; DNA: TGTGCCAGCAGCTTAGGACTAGCGGGAGGGGAGACCCAGTACTTC; CDR3: CASSLGLAGGETQYF
size: NA; V: TRBV7-9; J: TRBJ2-1; length: 14; D: TRBD1; DNA: TGTGCCAGCAGCCCGGGGACAGGGTTCGGTGAGCAGTTCTTC; CDR3: CASSPGTGFGEQFF
size: NA; V: TRBV18; J: TRBJ2-3; length: 16; D: NA; DNA: TGTGCCAGCTCACCCCCCAGACGGGAAAGCACAGATACGCAGTATTTT; CDR3: CASSPPRRESTDTQYF
size: NA; V: TRBV28; J: TRBJ2-7; length: 15; D: NA; DNA: TGTGCCAGCAGTTATACAGGGTTAGTAAAATACGAGCAGTACTTC; CDR3: CASSYTGLVKYEQYF
size: few; V: TRBV9; J: TRBJ2-7; length: 16; D: TRBD1; DNA: TGTGCCAGCAGCGTAGCCGGGACAGGAGCAGGCTACGAGCAGTACTTC; CDR3: CASSVAGTGAGYEQYF
size: few; V: TRBV9; J: TRBJ2-3; length: 16; D: TRBD2; DNA: TGTGCCAGCAGCGTAAGCCTACTACTAGCGGAGAATACGCAGTATTTT; CDR3: CASSVSLLLAENTQYF
size: NA; V: TRBV29-1; J: TRBJ1-1; length: 12; D: TRBD1; DNA: TGCAGCACCCGACAGGGCTCCACTGAAGCTTTCTTT; CDR3: CSTRQGSTEAFF